This entry is about one T cell receptor (beta chain). This clone is considered large (0.1 to 1%). Its antigen is not yet known. The input lacks base qualities; no much larger clone sits a single base away. Spanning cysteine to phenylalanine, the CDR3 consists of 15 amino acids. Only the CDR3 DNA stays, 45 bases, in frame from base 1. The junction shows trimming of 5 bases on V and 2 bases on J, plus 14 bases between the germline ends. The germline V gene (reference sequence) yields MNHEY for CDR1 and SMNVEV for CDR2. Unstimulated PBMCs, after thawing, were stained for CD3, CD4 and CD8 and then FACS-sorted into CD3+CD4+ and CD3+CD8+ populations. All 8 studied subjects were randomized to immunosuppression withdrawal. Genomic DNA was isolated with the Qiagen DNeasy Blood and Tissue Kit. Frozen genomic DNA underwent high-throughput TCRbeta CDR3 sequencing by immunoSEQ, including PCR amplification, mapping, bias correction and internal controls. The original methods were these. Productive rearrangements were retained, and unique TCRbeta sequences were defined by the CDR3 nucleotide sequence together with the V and J gene. A sequence counted as donor-reactive only if the sequence showed at least 5-fold expansion in CFSE-low cells compared with unstimulated pre-transplant cells and had a frequency of at least 0.01%. Minimum frequency thresholds were set for each subject based on the unstimulated sample with the lowest template count, ensuring at least 90% detection power. Jensen-Shannon divergence between the top 1000 TCRbeta sequences post- versus pre-transplant served as the measure of repertoire turnover. Changes in detection of donor-reactive sequences were assessed with two-sided Fisher's exact tests. TCRdb's version of the immuneACCESS table is confined to in-frame rearrangements and falls short of the full clone set. An unresolved V gene accounts for under half of the shortfall where checked; the remainder is of unknown origin. Clone size and V and J calls were adopted from that table, with D and trimming inferred from the DNA. This sample gives some 11,000 clones in total; over 55% of them show up just once. The ten largest clones take up roughly a quarter of the sample.

This specimen belongs to a study of T cell clones after liver transplantation (dated by TCRdb to between 2018 and 2021). General notes on the study: Samples were obtained from ITN030ST, a randomized trial in which withdrawal of immunosuppression was attempted within 2 years of liver transplantation. Donor-reactive T cell clones were identified by TCRbeta sequencing following a pre-transplant mixed lymphocyte reaction and were subsequently tracked in post-transplant blood. Third party-reactive TCRbeta sequences were also identified from pre-transplant MLRs to serve as an antigen-independent comparator for donor-reactive sequences. Three of the eight recipients were HCV-positive; the others were transplanted for non-autoimmune, non-viral indications. The subjects received no induction therapy and were kept on standard immunosuppression until randomization at 12-24 months post-transplant. Tolerance meant complete immunosuppression withdrawal for at least one year without liver enzymes rising beyond twice the upper limit of normal. Blood samples were collected pre-transplant, then pre-randomization ahead of withdrawal, and finally post-randomization once withdrawal had either been completed or failed. The study cohort included 8 liver transplant recipients, of whom 3 were classified as tolerant and 5 as non-tolerant.

General conclusions and limits of the study: In two subjects, low numbers of available donor cells limited the measurable donor-reactive repertoire. In 5 of 8 subjects, circulating donor-reactive CD4 TCRbeta sequences decreased significantly after transplant, regardless of tolerance or HCV status. Donor-reactive sequences declined more than third party-reactive ones, suggesting partial antigen-specific deletion unrelated to withdrawal success. Conclusions were preliminary, limited by small, heterogeneous patient numbers and non-standardized post-transplant time points. Because allograft tissue specimens were not available, migration of donor-reactive T cells into the graft, rather than deletion, may have occurred. Once repertoire turnover was taken into account, donor-reactive detection showed a significant reduction for CD4 in 7 of 8 subjects and for CD8 in 8 of 8.

The V and J genes are TRBV27 and TRBJ2-3, with no D gene named confidently. The sequence came from a human patient who received a liver transplant. Donor T cells from the graft may be present among the T cells after a transplant. Sequenced material: CD4+ T cells from blood, taken approximately 30 months after liver transplant. The CDR3 region: CASSPHYPNTDTQYF. The nucleotide sequence is given as TGTGCCAGCAGTCCACATTACCCCAACACAGATACGCAGTATTTT.